Presented here are 6 T cell receptor beta chains from one specimen sequenced in a study of PD-1 blockade in classical Hodgkin lymphoma. Data came from immunoSEQ multiplex PCR; TCRdb stores just in-frame clones and leaves some out. The sample holds around 40,000 clones, about two thirds seen once. Each of the patients experienced relapse following autologous stem cell transplantation, and their brentuximab vedotin exposure differed. Sequencing was performed on peripheral blood mononuclear cells (PBMCs), taken at baseline. The receptors stem from a human donor with classical Hodgkin lymphoma.

The chain has TRBV25-1 and TRBJ2-3; D is unresolved. This CDR3 is built from 15 residues. Trimming removed 0 bases at V and 7 bases at J, with 14 bases between. Germline-derived CDR1 and CDR2 are MGHDK and SYGVNS. The CDR3 is CASSEYGLEEYTQYF. CDR3 in DNA: TGTGCCAGCAGTGAATATGGGCTAGAAGAGTATACGCAGTATTTT.

This clone is judged medium-sized. The sample has other DNA sequences that encode this CDR3 too. The chain combines TRBV7-9 with TRBJ2-2; D is unclear. V was shortened by 5 bases and J by 6 bases, with 7 bases between the two germline ends. Germline V gene data show CDR1 as SEHNR and CDR2 as FQNEAQ (reference sequence). The CDR3 sequence is 12 residues long. The CDR3 DNA is TGTGCCAGCAGCCCCGACCCCGGGGAGCTGTTTTTT. This codes for CASSPDPGELFF.

The V and J genes are TRBV27 and TRBJ2-3, with a tentative D call TRBD1 (5 bases). Germline CDR1 and CDR2: MNHEY and SMNVEV (reference sequence). Trimming took 5 bases from V and 0 from J, leaving 9 bases between them. This CDR3 has 14 amino acids. The CDR3 DNA is TGTGCCAGCAGTGAACAGGATAGCACAGATACGCAGTATTTT. It specifies CASSEQDSTDTQYF.

The V and J genes are TRBV7-8 and TRBJ1-1; 8 bases fit TRBD1. In germline, CDR1 is SGHVS, CDR2 FQNEAQ. The CDR3 consists of 17 residues. Losses at the gene ends were 5 bases for V and 5 bases for J; bases not matched to a gene: 16. The chain's CDR3 is CASSQKRQGSMGTEAFF. The CDR3 nucleotides are TGTGCCAGCAGCCAGAAACGACAGGGGTCTATGGGGACTGAAGCTTTCTTT.

V and J are TRBV5-6 and TRBJ1-1; D remains ambiguous. CDR1 and CDR2 (germline): SGHDT, YYEEEE. There are 14 residues in the CDR3. With 0 bases removed from V and 0 bases from J, the gap between germline ends came to 6 bases. In nucleotides, the CDR3 is TGTGCCAGCAGCTTGGCACGACTGAACACTGAAGCTTTCTTT. Residues: CASSLARLNTEAFF. The full variable domain, in which reference TRBV5-6 and TRBJ1-1 provide the parts outside the CDR3, is DAGVTQSPTHLIKTRGQQVTLRCSPKSGHDTVSWYQQALGQGPQFIFQYYEEEERQRGNFPDRFSGHQFPNYSSELNVNALLLGDSALYLCASSLARLNTEAFFGQGTRLTVV.

The J gene is TRBJ2-1, the V gene TRBV10-2, with D perhaps matching TRBD2 (6 bases). With 6 bases removed from V and 8 bases from J, the gap between germline ends came to 20 bases. This CDR3 comprises 15 residues. Germline-derived CDR1 and CDR2 are WSHSY and SAAADI. CDR3 loop: CASRTRDSHLDEQFF. The CDR3 DNA sequence: TGCGCCAGCAGAACCCGGGACTCACATCTAGATGAGCAGTTCTTC.